The clone carrying this T cell receptor (beta chain) was detected ten times or more. This sample is drawn from a study of T-cell memory formation after mild COVID-19. Germline V lookup: CDR1 SGHTA, CDR2 FQGNSA. Trimming took 5 bases from V and 4 from J, leaving 15 bases between them. The CDR3 has 15 amino acids. MiXCR, applied by TCRdb to the 5' RACE reads, yields one record per CDR3 protein. The table includes about 49,000 distinct CDR3 sequences, about 7.3% detected once. The chain joins TRBV7-2 to TRBJ2-1, with a tentative D call TRBD2 (6 bases). The sequence derives from a man between 18 and 29 years old who had mild COVID-19 (a few samples of this study predate the infection). Cell type and time point are not known. The sequenced sample was PBMCs or a T cell subset sorted from them (not recorded which). The CDR3 DNA sequence: TGTGCCAGCAGCCGGGACTTCTCGCCTTACAATGAGCAGTTCTTC. Translating it yields CASSRDFSPYNEQFF.